The 17 T cell receptor beta chains below all came from one sample that was sequenced in a study of identical twins. TCRdb itself ran the 5' RACE reads through MiXCR, one entry per CDR3 protein. The profile shows about 520,000 distinct CDR3 sequences, roughly a fifth of them singletons. The same sample was also used in a study of T cells expressing NK-cell markers.

The specimen was CD4+ T cells sorted from blood. The receptors here all came from a woman under 30 in good health.

There are a few counts of this clonotype. The gene calls are TRBV20-1 and TRBJ2-3; D uncertain. This CDR3 has 16 residues. V gave up 3 bases and J gave up 0 bases, with 16 bases separating them. CDR1 and CDR2 from the germline V gene are DFQATT and SNEGSKA (reference sequence). The CDR3 spells CSASYAAAHSTDTQYF. The DNA for the CDR3 is TGCAGTGCTAGCTACGCAGCCGCTCATAGCACAGATACGCAGTATTTT.

This clonotype occurred a few times. The genes are TRBV12-3 or TRBV12-4 and TRBJ1-1; D remains unclear. V lost 3 bases and J lost 9, with 8 bases in between. The CDR3 is 11 residues long. The DNA for the CDR3 is TGTGCCAGCAGTTTTGGGGTAAAAGCTTTCTTT. Translated: CASSFGVKAFF.

This clonotype was detected many times. The chain uses TRBV12-3 or TRBV12-4 and TRBJ2-5; 9 bases are a match to TRBD2. The CDR3 covers 15 residues. Trimming at V came to 0 bases and at J to 5 bases, leaving 4 bases not matched to a gene. CDR3 protein: CASSLASGSVETQYF. For the CDR3, the DNA is TGTGCCAGCAGTTTAGCTAGCGGGAGCGTCGAGACCCAGTACTTC.

This clonotype came up a few times. V usage is TRBV20-1 and J usage is TRBJ2-2; D is possibly TRBD1 (6 bases). The CDR3 is 15 residues long. Trimming left V 0 bases short and J 4 bases short, with 12 bases between. Germline loops: CDR1 DFQATT, CDR2 SNEGSKA (reference sequence). CDR3 loop: CSARDVGAGTGELFF. CDR3 coding DNA: TGCAGTGCTAGAGATGTGGGGGCTGGCACCGGGGAGCTGTTTTTT.

The rearrangement uses TRBV11-2 and TRBJ1-1, with TRBD1 as a possible D gene (6 bases). The germline CDR1 and CDR2 sequences are SGHAT and FQNNGV. Between the trimmed V and J ends, which lost 5 bases and 6 bases, there was a span of 22 bases. CDR3 size: 16 residues. The CDR3 coding sequence is TGTGCCAGCAGCACGACTTACACAGGGAGCGGGGCTGAAGCTTTCTTT. It specifies CASSTTYTGSGAEAFF.

This clonotype was seen a few times. This chain uses TRBV20-1 with TRBJ2-1; the D gene is possibly TRBD1 (6 bases). The germline V gene has CDR1 DFQATT and CDR2 SNEGSKA (reference sequence). Trimming took off 4 bases at V and 5 bases at J, with 15 bases between the two ends. The CDR3 consists of 14 residues. The DNA for the CDR3 is TGCAGTGCTAAATTGGACAGTTCTAACAATGAGCAGTTCTTC. The encoded protein is CSAKLDSSNNEQFF.

This clonotype was counted only a few times. V gene TRBV6-2 or TRBV6-3 combines with J gene TRBJ1-1; D is unresolved. The CDR3 length is 14 residues. The V gene's germline CDR1 is MNHEY and CDR2 SVGEGT. V lost 6 bases and J 1 base, leaving 12 bases between the germline ends. The CDR3 sequence is CASSPPSQNTEAFF. The CDR3 region has the DNA TGTGCCAGCAGCCCACCTAGCCAGAACACTGAAGCTTTCTTT.

The chain is built from TRBV5-1 and TRBJ1-2, with no clear D. V was cut by 0 bases and J by 0 bases, with 6 bases left in between. The CDR3 sequence is 14 residues long. CDR1 and CDR2 (germline): SGHRS, YFSETQ. In DNA form, the CDR3 reads TGCGCCAGCAGCTTGGGTTCAGCTAACTATGGCTACACCTTC. Translating gives CASSLGSANYGYTF. The full variable domain, completed using reference TRBV5-1 and TRBJ1-2, is KAGVTQTPRYLIKTRGQQVTLSCSPISGHRSVSWYQQTPGQGLQFLFEYFSETQRNKGNFPGRFSGRQFSNSRSEMNVSTLELGDSALYLCASSLGSANYGYTFGSGTRLTVV.

The genes are TRBV20-1 and TRBJ2-5, with 11 bases identical to TRBD2. This CDR3 comprises 14 residues. V shed 3 bases, J shed 4 bases, and the junction held 4 bases outside the gene matches. The V gene's germline CDR1 is DFQATT and CDR2 SNEGSKA (reference sequence). The CDR3 sequence is CSASRLAGLETQYF. The CDR3 DNA is TGCAGTGCTAGTAGACTAGCGGGGTTAGAGACCCAGTACTTC.

V gene TRBV30 combines with J gene TRBJ2-2; no definite D call. The V gene lost 0 bases and the J gene lost 5 bases, with 10 bases spanning the gap. This CDR3 has 14 residues. Looked up from germline, CDR1 is GTSNPN and CDR2 is SVGIG (reference sequence). The CDR3 protein is CAWSVLMATGELFF. CDR3 nucleotide sequence: TGTGCCTGGAGTGTACTCATGGCAACCGGGGAGCTGTTTTTT.

The V gene is TRBV5-6, the J gene TRBJ1-1; D is unclear. The CDR3 has 14 amino acids. Between the trimmed V and J ends, which lost 6 bases and 5 bases, there was a span of 17 bases. Germline lookup yields CDR1 SGHDT and CDR2 YYEEEE. This CDR3 is CASTLDQVGTEAFF. The CDR3 DNA reads as TGTGCCAGCACCCTCGACCAGGTGGGGACTGAAGCTTTCTTT.

This clonotype was recorded many times. The rearrangement joins TRBV5-1 to TRBJ2-7, with 9 bases matching TRBD1. Trimming cost V 4 bases and J 4 bases; bases outside gene matches: 12. CDR3 length: 16 residues. Germline values: CDR1 SGHRS, CDR2 YFSETQ. This CDR3 reads CASSEGTGLLAYEQYF. The CDR3 DNA reads as TGCGCCAGCAGCGAAGGGACAGGGCTTCTCGCTTACGAGCAGTACTTC.

This clonotype has only a few counts. This rearrangement joins TRBV6-5 to TRBJ2-5; no clear D gene. The germline gives CDR1 MNHEY, CDR2 SVGAGI. The CDR3 consists of 14 residues. Deletions cut 1 base from V and 2 bases from J, with 8 bases between. The CDR3 bases are TGTGCCAGCAGTTACTTGGCACAGCAAGAGACCCAGTACTTC. Translation: CASSYLAQQETQYF.

In its sample, this clonotype was seen a few times. The rearrangement joins TRBV13 to TRBJ2-3; 8 positions agree with TRBD2. The CDR3 length is 16 residues. The ends lost 5 bases at V and 2 bases at J; junction bases unmatched: 9. Per the germline V gene, CDR1 is PRHDT and CDR2 is FYEKMQ (reference sequence). The CDR3 sequence: CASSSTQREYTDTQYF. The CDR3 nucleotides are TGTGCCAGCAGCAGTACGCAGCGGGAGTACACAGATACGCAGTATTTT.

This rearrangement joins TRBV20-1 to TRBJ2-1; 10 nucleotides align to TRBD2. Germline V gene lookup returns CDR1 DFQATT and CDR2 SNEGSKA (reference sequence). The CDR3 spans 14 residues. After removal of 2 bases from V and 5 bases from J, the junction contained 3 bases not matched to a gene. CDR3 DNA: TGCAGTGCTAGATGGACTAGCGGTAACAATGAGCAGTTCTTC. Encoded protein: CSARWTSGNNEQFF.

For this clonotype: This may be a read error: a much more frequent sequence differs by one nucleotide. The gene calls are TRBV29-1 and TRBJ1-1; perhaps TRBD1 as D (5 bases). CDR1 is SQVTM, CDR2 ANQGSEA, per germline. V lost 5 bases and J lost 1, with 8 bases in between. There are 12 residues in the CDR3. The CDR3 bases are TGCAGCGTTCGACAGACGAACACTGAAGCTTTCTTT. Protein product: CSVRQTNTEAFF.

This clonotype has a handful of counts. The chain is built from TRBV6-2 or TRBV6-3 and TRBJ2-7; possibly TRBD2 for D (6 bases). Germline CDR1 is MNHEY and CDR2 is SVGEGT. This CDR3 region has 15 residues. Trimming stripped 6 bases from V and 2 bases from J, with 17 bases between. CDR3: CASRMTGTQTYEQYF. The CDR3 DNA is TGTGCCAGCAGAATGACCGGGACTCAAACCTACGAGCAGTACTTC.